Listed below are T cell receptor beta chains from one sample, sequenced in a study of early T cells in non-severe SARS-CoV-2 infection. MiXCR, run by TCRdb on the 5' RACE reads, gives a single entry per CDR3 protein. The sample holds roughly 70,000 distinct CDR3 sequences; around 13% are singletons and the top ten take over 6.5%. Sequenced input: whole blood. The origin of the receptors is an adult who was a healthcare worker with PCR-confirmed SARS-CoV-2 infection or an uninfected control (not recorded which). The CDR3 runs from the conserved cysteine through the conserved F or W. D genes are given only for firm matches. Clone size is stated in some rows and not others, as once, few, many or a class when expanded.

-	TRBV9	TRBD2	TRBJ2-1	TGTGCCAGCAGCGAAGCGGGAGCATTCTACAATGAGCAGTTCTTC	CASSEAGAFYNEQFF
many	TRBV21-1	-	TRBJ1-2	TGTGCCAGCAGCAAAGGGGTCTCACTATGTGGCTACACCTTC	CASSKGVSLCGYTF
many	TRBV14	-	TRBJ2-1	TGTGCCAGCAGCCAAGTTGGGTTCTCCTACAATGAGCAGTTCTTC	CASSQVGFSYNEQFF
few	TRBV10-3	-	TRBJ1-6	TGTGCCATCAGTGATGGTCTCGATAATTCACCCCTCCACTTT	CAISDGLDNSPLHF
many	TRBV12-3/TRBV12-4	-	TRBJ1-1	TGTGCCAGCAGCCTTAGGGGCAGCGGCAGAGGGGAAGCTTTCTTT	CASSLRGSGRGEAFF
many	TRBV20-1	-	TRBJ1-5	TGCAGTGCTAGAGATGCGGCCCAGCCCCAGCATTTT	CSARDAAQPQHF
few	TRBV2	-	TRBJ2-3	TGTGCCAGCAGTGAAGTCAGGAGGGCCTCGGGAGATACGCAGTATTTT	CASSEVRRASGDTQYF
-	TRBV7-3	-	TRBJ2-1	TGTGCCAGCAGCCAAAGACAGGCAGGCTCCTACAATGAGCAGTTCTTC	CASSQRQAGSYNEQFF
-	TRBV20-1	TRBD2	TRBJ2-3	TGCAGTGCTAGAGGGACCGGGACTAGCGGGATTGGAGATACGCAGTATTTT	CSARGTGTSGIGDTQYF
few	TRBV29-1	TRBD1	TRBJ1-2	TGCAGCGTCTTGGACAGGGGATATGGCTACACCTTC	CSVLDRGYGYTF
-	TRBV27	TRBD2	TRBJ2-1	TGTGCCAGCAGTAGGACTAGTATCTACAATGAGCAGTTCTTC	CASSRTSIYNEQFF
-	TRBV19	TRBD2	TRBJ2-3	TGTGCCAGTAGTATCCCAGCTGGGAGGGGAGATACGCAGTATTTT	CASSIPAGRGDTQYF
few	TRBV7-8	TRBD1	TRBJ2-4	TGTGCCAGCAGCTTAGTCTCCAGGGGGCTGATAGACGCCAAAAACATTCAGTACTTC	CASSLVSRGLIDAKNIQYF
-	TRBV5-1	-	TRBJ2-5	TGCGCCAGCAGCACCACAGGGGCGACGGGAGTAGAGACCCAGTACTTC	CASSTTGATGVETQYF
-	TRBV7-6	TRBD1	TRBJ2-3	TGTGCCAGCAGCTTAGGGACAGGGGGGGATACGCAGTATTTT	CASSLGTGGDTQYF
many	TRBV20-1	-	TRBJ1-1	TGCAGTGCTAGAATCGGGGGCTCAGCTTTCTTT	CSARIGGSAFF
few	TRBV18	-	TRBJ1-4	TGTGCCAGCTCACCAACAGTACAAACTAATGAAAAACTGTTTTTT	CASSPTVQTNEKLFF
many	TRBV6-2/TRBV6-3	-	TRBJ1-5	TGTGCCAGCAGTTACTCGACGGGGATCAATCAGCCCCAGCATTTT	CASSYSTGINQPQHF
-	TRBV10-1	-	TRBJ2-1	TGCGCCAGCAGTGAGTTCTCTAATAATGAGCAGTTCTTC	CASSEFSNNEQFF
many	TRBV27	-	TRBJ1-5	TGTGCCAGCAGTTTATTAGCCGGGGGCAATCAGCCCCAGCATTTT	CASSLLAGGNQPQHF
many	TRBV6-1	-	TRBJ1-1	TGTGCCAGCAGTGTTCAGGCTCAGCTGGGAGCTTTCTTT	CASSVQAQLGAFF
few	TRBV11-1	TRBD2	TRBJ2-7	TGTGCCAGCAGCTCAAGGACTAGCGGGAGAGTGGTGCAGTACTTC	CASSSRTSGRVVQYF
many	TRBV6-2/TRBV6-3	-	TRBJ2-7	TGTGCCAGCAGCCCTCCCAACCAACCGCGGGAGCAGTACTTC	CASSPPNQPREQYF
many	TRBV29-1	-	TRBJ1-4	TGCAGCGTTGGACCGGGACCGGGCGGGTTTGAAAAACTGTTTTTT	CSVGPGPGGFEKLFF
many	TRBV7-3	-	TRBJ2-3	TGTGCCAGCAGCTTATTAGCAGGGGTTGGCGATACGCAGTATTTT	CASSLLAGVGDTQYF
many	TRBV20-1	TRBD2	TRBJ2-1	TGCAGTGCAGCCGGGACTAGCGTCCCGAGCTCCTACAATGAGCAGTTCTTC	CSAAGTSVPSSYNEQFF
-	TRBV29-1	-	TRBJ2-2	TGCAGCGTTGACCTCGGGTTCACCGGGGAGCTGTTTTTT	CSVDLGFTGELFF
few	TRBV6-5	-	TRBJ1-3	TGTGCCAGCAGCCCCGGCCGGCTCTCTGGAAACACCATATATTTT	CASSPGRLSGNTIYF
many	TRBV7-9	-	TRBJ2-2	TGTGCCAGCAGCTGGCGACTACACGAGGACACCGGGGAGCTGTTTTTT	CASSWRLHEDTGELFF
few	TRBV5-1	-	TRBJ2-2	TGCGCCAGCAGCTCCCCCTCGGGGAGCTACACCGGGGAGCTGTTTTTT	CASSSPSGSYTGELFF
many	TRBV29-1	-	TRBJ2-1	TGCAGCGTTGAAGGTGGTAATGAGCAGTTCTTC	CSVEGGNEQFF
medium-sized	TRBV24-1	-	TRBJ2-1	TGTGCCACCAGTGATACCCGGACGGAATACAATGAGCAGTTCTTC	CATSDTRTEYNEQFF
few	TRBV10-3	-	TRBJ2-7	TGTGCCATGAGGATGGAGCAGTACTTC	CAMRMEQYF
few	TRBV5-5	TRBD1	TRBJ2-1	TGTGCCAGCAAGGACAGGGCTTACAATGAGCAGTTCTTC	CASKDRAYNEQFF
many	TRBV10-3	-	TRBJ2-1	TGTGCCATCAGTGGGGATTTGGTGGTCAATGAGCAGTTCTTC	CAISGDLVVNEQFF
few	TRBV9	-	TRBJ1-3	TGTGCCAGCAGCGGCGGGGGCCCGGTACATTTT	CASSGGGPVHF
many	TRBV10-3	-	TRBJ2-3	TGTGCCATCAGTGAGCTTAAGGCGATGTTCACAGATACGCAGTATTTT	CAISELKAMFTDTQYF
few	TRBV6-6	-	TRBJ2-7	TGTGCCAGCAGTTACTCCGGCTATCCGGAGGAGTACGAGCAGTACTTC	CASSYSGYPEEYEQYF
few	TRBV10-3	-	TRBJ2-6	TGTGCCATCAGTGAGTCGATGGGGCTTGGGGCCAACGTCCTGACTTTC	CAISESMGLGANVLTF
-	TRBV6-2/TRBV6-3	TRBD2	TRBJ2-1	TGTGCCAGCAGTTGGCCCCCCTCTAGCGGGAGTCGCATTGAGCAGTTCTTC	CASSWPPSSGSRIEQFF
few	TRBV5-1	-	TRBJ1-6	TGCGCCAGCAGCTTGGGCAGCCCTAATGGGCCCCTCCACTTT	CASSLGSPNGPLHF
many	TRBV6-5	-	TRBJ2-4	TGTGCCAGCAGTCGAGCCGAGGGAAACATTCAGTACTTC	CASSRAEGNIQYF
-	TRBV11-2	TRBD1	TRBJ2-7	TGTGCCAGCAGCTCCCGGGACAGAGAACCCTACGAGCAGTACTTC	CASSSRDREPYEQYF
few	TRBV28	-	TRBJ2-7	TGTGCCAGCATTTCGGGGAGTTTTACCTACGAGCAGTACTTC	CASISGSFTYEQYF
many	TRBV14	-	TRBJ2-1	TGTGCCAGCAGCCAAACTACTTCCGGGGCCTACAATGAGCAGTTCTTC	CASSQTTSGAYNEQFF
few	TRBV7-2	TRBD1	TRBJ2-7	TGTGCCAGCAGCCCCGGAGGGGACAGGGGGCCGCGGGAGCAGTACTTC	CASSPGGDRGPREQYF
many	TRBV6-1	-	TRBJ1-5	TGTGCCAGCAGTGAACAGCCTTATCAGCCCCAGCATTTT	CASSEQPYQPQHF
many	TRBV29-1	TRBD2	TRBJ2-6	TGCAGCGCCTTGGGACTAGCGAACTCTGGGGCCAACGTCCTGACTTTC	CSALGLANSGANVLTF
-	TRBV6-6	-	TRBJ1-3	TGTGCCACCAGGACGTCCTCTGGAAACACCATATATTTT	CATRTSSGNTIYF
few	TRBV4-1	-	TRBJ2-1	TGCGCCAGCAGCCAATACAATGAGCAGTTCTTC	CASSQYNEQFF
many	TRBV13	-	TRBJ2-2	TGTGCCAGCAGCTTAGGCGAGGGGGGCACCGGGGAGCTGTTTTTT	CASSLGEGGTGELFF
many	TRBV11-2	-	TRBJ2-7	TGTGCCAGCAGCTCAACCTACGAGCAGTACTTC	CASSSTYEQYF
-	TRBV28	-	TRBJ1-5	TGTGCCAGCAGGTCGGGACTGCGGGGGAAACAGCCCCAGCATTTT	CASRSGLRGKQPQHF
-	TRBV21-1	-	TRBJ2-7	TGTGCCAGCAGCAAAGGACTTAGCGGGAGTGGCACCTACGAGCAGTACTTC	CASSKGLSGSGTYEQYF
-	TRBV28	TRBD1	TRBJ1-2	TGTGCCAGCAGTTTTGGGACAGGGGGCGGCTATGGCTACACCTTC	CASSFGTGGGYGYTF
-	TRBV6-2/TRBV6-3	-	TRBJ2-6	TGTGCCAGCAGTTACGGAAGGACTGGGGCCAACGTCCTGACTTTC	CASSYGRTGANVLTF